Below, 20 T cell receptor beta chains from the same sample are listed, as sequenced in a study of blood T cells in healthy people across ages. Then a second PCR, running roughly 7 to 11 cycles, was carried out with a sample-barcoded 5' primer and a J-beta primer mix. TCRdb used MiXCR to reprocess the 5' RACE reads, holding one entry per CDR3 protein. This table has 920,000 or so distinct CDR3 sequences, 35% to 50% appearing once. Sequenced input: blood. These receptors all come from a woman between 55 and 75 years old in good health.

This clonotype was found many times. CDR3 residues: CSALVLSAHNEQFF. The CDR3 coding sequence is TGCAGTGCCCTGGTGTTGAGTGCGCACAATGAGCAGTTCTTC. The chain couples TRBV20-1 to TRBJ2-1, with unresolved D. V dropped 6 bases and J dropped 5 bases, with 17 bases sitting between them. The CDR3 totals 14 residues. Germline values: CDR1 DFQATT, CDR2 SNEGSKA (reference sequence).

The chain joins TRBV6-2 or TRBV6-3 to TRBJ2-3, with a weak D call TRBD2 (6 bases). The CDR3 extends over 13 amino acids. Germline loops: CDR1 MNHEY, CDR2 SVGEGT. V was clipped by 7 bases and J by 6 bases, with 14 bases between them. As DNA, the CDR3 is TGTGCCAGCAAGGGTAGCGGTGTTGATACGCAGTATTTT. Amino acids: CASKGSGVDTQYF.

CDR3 DNA sequence: TGTGCCAGCAGCACTCCTGGGACAGTTGGAAACACCATATATTTT. This encodes CASSTPGTVGNTIYF. The chain uses TRBV5-6 and TRBJ1-3, with 7 bases fitting TRBD1. V shed 4 bases and J 3 bases; nucleotides not matched to a gene: 7. CDR1 is SGHDT and CDR2 is YYEEEE in the germline V gene. The CDR3 loop spans 15 amino acids.

This sequence joins TRBV5-1 and TRBJ2-7; D is perhaps TRBD1 (6 bases). The CDR3 totals 14 residues. Germline V gene lookup returns CDR1 SGHRS and CDR2 YFSETQ. The ends were cut back, 7 bases at V and 2 bases at J, with 16 bases in the middle. The CDR3 DNA reads as TGCGCCAGCCGACAGGAGATCAACACCTACGAGCAGTACTTC. Its translation is CASRQEINTYEQYF.

This clonotype appeared a few times. V gene TRBV6-6 combines with J gene TRBJ2-7, with D unresolved. This CDR3 is 14 amino acids long. Trimming took off 7 bases at V and 4 bases at J, with 17 bases between the two ends. The germline V gene has CDR1 MNHNY and CDR2 SVGAGI (reference sequence). The CDR3 nucleotides read TGTGCCAGCAATACACGACTGGTGGGGTACGAGCAGTACTTC. This codes for CASNTRLVGYEQYF.

This clonotype appeared once. This chain uses TRBV20-1 with TRBJ2-5; TRBD2 matches at 13 bases. CDR1 is DFQATT, CDR2 SNEGSKA, per germline (reference sequence). V dropped 4 bases and J dropped 6; count of bases not matched to a gene: 8. This CDR3 is built from 15 residues. Here the CDR3 DNA reads TGCAGTGCTACCGGACTAGCGGGAGAGTGGCAGACCCAGTACTTC. Translation gives CSATGLAGEWQTQYF.

The chain couples TRBV6-6 to TRBJ2-1; TRBD1 matches at 9 bases. Per the germline V gene, CDR1 is MNHNY and CDR2 is SVGAGI (reference sequence). V trimming: 7 bases; J trimming: 5 bases; junction bases outside the gene matches: 6. CDR3 length: 14 amino acids. CDR3 DNA sequence: TGTGCCAGCATCGACAGGGGGATACACAATGAGCAGTTCTTC. Protein product: CASIDRGIHNEQFF.

CDR3 amino acids: CASSAARVGKNIQYF. The CDR3 DNA reads as TGTGCCAGCAGCGCCGCCAGGGTGGGCAAAAACATTCAGTACTTC. The chain has TRBV7-9 and TRBJ2-5; perhaps TRBD1 as D (5 bases). The J call is doubtful: the DNA matches TRBJ2-4 better. This CDR3 is built from 15 residues. CDR1 is SEHNR, CDR2 FQNEAQ, per germline (reference sequence).

The chain employs TRBV11-3 and TRBJ1-2; D remains unclear. The length of the CDR3 is 17 residues. V was trimmed by 2 bases and J by 0 bases, leaving 16 bases between them. Germline V gene data show CDR1 as SGHNT and CDR2 as YENEEA. The DNA of the CDR3 is TGTGCCAGCAGCTTATCCTGGCGGCAAACTCCTAACTATGGCTACACCTTC. Its translation is CASSLSWRQTPNYGYTF.

This clonotype was recorded many times. The V gene is TRBV3-1, the J gene TRBJ2-1; 7 nucleotides match TRBD1. V lost 3 bases and J lost 5; bases outside the gene matches: 13. Per the germline V gene, CDR1 is LGHDT and CDR2 is YNNKEL (reference sequence). There are 17 residues in the CDR3. The CDR3: CASSQISTGERHNEQFF. The CDR3 coding sequence is TGTGCCAGCAGCCAGATTAGTACAGGGGAGAGGCACAATGAGCAGTTCTTC.

This chain joins TRBV3-1 and TRBJ2-5; 11 bases fit TRBD1. The trim removed 2 bases at V and 5 bases at J, leaving 7 bases unmatched. The CDR3 is 16 residues long. The germline CDR1 and CDR2 sequences are LGHDT and YNNKEL (reference sequence). As DNA, the CDR3 is TGTGCCAGCAGCCAAAGCCCGGGACAGGGGGGGGAGACCCAGTACTTC. Translating gives CASSQSPGQGGETQYF.

This clonotype was counted between two and nine times. The rearrangement uses TRBV27 and TRBJ2-1; the match to TRBD2 covers 8 bases. The V gene end was trimmed by 1 base and the J gene end by 8 bases; junction bases not matched to a gene: 13. The germline gives CDR1 MNHEY, CDR2 SMNVEV (reference sequence). This CDR3 is 17 amino acids long. CDR3 sequence reads: CASSLLDGQRELDEQFF. CDR3 DNA: TGTGCCAGCAGTTTATTGGATGGGCAGCGGGAGTTGGATGAGCAGTTCTTC.

This clonotype was detected only once. The rearrangement uses TRBV20-1 and TRBJ2-1, with a tentative D call TRBD1 (6 bases). From germline, CDR1 is DFQATT and CDR2 SNEGSKA (reference sequence). Trimming pared 5 bases from V and 0 bases from J, leaving 14 bases between. The CDR3 is 15 amino acids. The CDR3 DNA sequence: TGCAGTGCTTCGTCCGGACAGACCTCCTACAATGAGCAGTTCTTC. This translates into CSASSGQTSYNEQFF.

This clonotype appeared many times. The V call is TRBV29-1, the J call TRBJ2-3, with D hard to call. The CDR3 extends over 14 amino acids. Germline CDR1 reads SQVTM; CDR2 reads ANQGSEA. V gave up 5 bases and J gave up 2 bases, with 14 bases separating them. The CDR3 sequence is CSVPGRRFTDTQYF. In DNA, the CDR3 is TGCAGCGTTCCCGGACGGAGATTCACAGATACGCAGTATTTT.

The chain carries TRBV10-3 and TRBJ1-6; no clear D. Trimming cost V 3 bases and J 4 bases, with 7 bases left between them. This CDR3 region has 14 residues. CDR1 is ENHRY and CDR2 is SYGVKD in the germline V gene. CDR3 coding DNA: TGTGCCATCAGTGAATTGGGTTATAATTCACCCCTCCACTTT. The encoded protein is CAISELGYNSPLHF.

The rearrangement joins TRBV20-1 to TRBJ2-1; no firm D call. The J call may be mistaken, given a closer DNA end match to TRBJ2-7. This CDR3 has 16 residues. The germline CDR1 and CDR2 sequences are DFQATT and SNEGSKA (reference sequence). The CDR3 DNA reads TGCAGTGCTGTCCTAGGAAGGGTTTCGGGTAGGGATGAGCAGTACTTC. Protein: CSAVLGRVSGRDEQYF.

This chain uses TRBV6-1 with TRBJ2-1; 8 nucleotides align to TRBD2. Germline V gene sequence: CDR1 MNHNS, CDR2 SASEGT. J gave up 1 base and V 6 bases, and 14 bases lay outside the gene matches. The CDR3 loop spans 18 amino acids. CDR3 loop: CASSQLYSGEQSYNEQFF. CDR3 DNA sequence: TGTGCCAGCAGCCAGCTCTATAGCGGGGAACAATCCTACAATGAGCAGTTCTTC.

The table lists this clonotype with a few counts. V usage is TRBV6-5 and J usage is TRBJ2-3; D tentatively fits TRBD1 or TRBD2 (5 bases each). Germline V lookup: CDR1 MNHEY, CDR2 SVGAGI. The length of the CDR3 is 12 residues. V lost 8 bases and J lost 1, with 7 bases in between. The CDR3 reads CASLGGTDTQYF. In nucleotides, the CDR3 is TGTGCCAGCTTGGGGGGCACAGATACGCAGTATTTT.

V usage is TRBV6-1 and J usage is TRBJ2-1; the match to TRBD1 covers 8 bases. The CDR3 loop spans 12 amino acids. V was pared by 6 bases and J by 10 bases, with 5 bases of the junction left unmatched. CDR1 and CDR2 from the germline V gene are MNHNS and SASEGT. The CDR3 loop is CASREQGGEQFF. The CDR3 region has the DNA TGTGCCAGCAGAGAACAGGGGGGCGAGCAGTTCTTC.

The chain couples TRBV7-8 to TRBJ2-7; 10 bases line up with TRBD1. Trimming at V came to 4 bases and at J to 6 bases, leaving 9 bases not matched to a gene. CDR1 and CDR2 (germline): SGHVS, FQNEAQ. The CDR3 runs 15 residues. This CDR3 reads CASSSTTGGASEQYF. DNA for the CDR3: TGTGCCAGCAGCTCCACGACAGGGGGCGCGTCCGAGCAGTACTTC.